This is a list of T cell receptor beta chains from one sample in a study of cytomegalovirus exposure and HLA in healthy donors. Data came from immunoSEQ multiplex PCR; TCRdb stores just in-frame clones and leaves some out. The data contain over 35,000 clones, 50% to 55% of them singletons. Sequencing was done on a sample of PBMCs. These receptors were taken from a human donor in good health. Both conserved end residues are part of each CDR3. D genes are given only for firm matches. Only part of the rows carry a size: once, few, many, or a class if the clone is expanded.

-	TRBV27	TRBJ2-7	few	TGTGCCAGCAGTGAACAGGGAATTCCCTACGAGCAGTACTTC	CASSEQGIPYEQYF
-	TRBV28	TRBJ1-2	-	TGTGCCAGCAGTTATGTAGTGGATACTACGAGGGGCTACACCTTC	CASSYVVDTTRGYTF
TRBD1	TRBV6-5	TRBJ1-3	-	TGTGCCAGCAGACAGGGGATCTCTGGAAACACCATATATTTT	CASRQGISGNTIYF
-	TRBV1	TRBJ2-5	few	TGCACCAGCAGCCAAGAGGGGGGGAGGAGGCAAGAGACCCAGTACTTC	CTSSQEGGRRQETQYF
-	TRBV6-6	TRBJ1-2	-	TGTGCCAGCAGTTACGACGCGACAGCTAACTATGGCTACACCTTC	CASSYDATANYGYTF
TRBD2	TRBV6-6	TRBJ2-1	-	TGTGCCAGCCGGGGACTAGCGGTTCCCAATGAGCAGTTCTTC	CASRGLAVPNEQFF
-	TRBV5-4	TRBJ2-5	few	TGTGCCAGCAGCTGGGGGGTCACGGGGACCCAGTACTTC	CASSWGVTGTQYF
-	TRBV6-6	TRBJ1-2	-	TGTGCCAGCACCAAAACAGGGAATTATGGCTACACCTTC	CASTKTGNYGYTF
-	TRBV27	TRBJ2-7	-	TGTGCCAGCAGTCCCCTCGGGAGCCCACACCCGGGCTACGAGCAGTACTTC	CASSPLGSPHPGYEQYF
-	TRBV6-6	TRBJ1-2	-	TGTGCCAGCAGTTACTCGGGGGCAGGAAACTATGGCTACACCTTC	CASSYSGAGNYGYTF
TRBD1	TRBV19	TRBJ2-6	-	TGTGCCAGTAGTGACCGGGACAGGGCTGGGGCCAACGTCCTGACTTTC	CASSDRDRAGANVLTF
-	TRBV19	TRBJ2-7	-	TGTGCCAGTCGTCATAGAGGGAGTAGCGACGAGCAGTACTTC	CASRHRGSSDEQYF
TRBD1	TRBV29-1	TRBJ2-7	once	TGCAGCGTTGAACGGACAGGGACCTACGAGCAGTACTTC	CSVERTGTYEQYF
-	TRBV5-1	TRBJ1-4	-	TGCGCCAGCAGCTTGGACCCGGGCAGGGTGGAAGAAAAACTGTTTTTT	CASSLDPGRVEEKLFF
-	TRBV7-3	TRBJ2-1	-	TGTGCCAGCAGCCGCGGGGACCAGGATGAGCAGTTCTTC	CASSRGDQDEQFF
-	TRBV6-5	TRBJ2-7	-	TGTGCCAGCAGACCGGGTAGCACTGGCTCCTACGAGCAGTACTTC	CASRPGSTGSYEQYF
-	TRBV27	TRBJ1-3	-	TGTGCCAGCAGTTGGGACGCGGGAGGAGGAAACACCATATATTTT	CASSWDAGGGNTIYF
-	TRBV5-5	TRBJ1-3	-	TGTGCCAGCAGGTTAACAGGGAGCTCTGGAAACACCATATATTTT	CASRLTGSSGNTIYF
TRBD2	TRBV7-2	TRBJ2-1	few	TGTGCCAGCAGCTTACAGCGGGAGCGTAAGGTGGGGCAGTTCTTC	CASSLQRERKVGQFF
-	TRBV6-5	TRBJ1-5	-	TGTGCCAGCAGTTATCGGTCCTCCAATCAGCCCCAGCATTTT	CASSYRSSNQPQHF
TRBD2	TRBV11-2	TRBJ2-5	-	TGTGCCAGCAGCCACCTAGCGGGAGGGGGTACCCAGTACTTC	CASSHLAGGGTQYF
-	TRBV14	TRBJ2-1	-	TGTGCCAGCAGCCAAGCTTATGAGCAGTTCTTC	CASSQAYEQFF
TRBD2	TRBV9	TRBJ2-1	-	TGTGCCAGCAGCGTAGTAAGCGGGAGCTACAATGAGCAGTTCTTC	CASSVVSGSYNEQFF
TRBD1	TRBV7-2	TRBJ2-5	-	TGTGCCAGCAGCCCGGGACAGAAAGAGACCCAGTACTTC	CASSPGQKETQYF
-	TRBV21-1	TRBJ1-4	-	TGTGCCAGCAGCAAAATTCAGGACAGACAAGCAACTAATGAAAAACTGTTTTTT	CASSKIQDRQATNEKLFF
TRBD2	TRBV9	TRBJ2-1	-	TGTGCCAGCAGCGTAGAAAGCGGGGCCTACAATGAGCAGTTCTTC	CASSVESGAYNEQFF
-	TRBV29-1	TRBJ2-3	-	TGCAGCGCGTACCGAGGCACCGATACGCAGTATTTT	CSAYRGTDTQYF
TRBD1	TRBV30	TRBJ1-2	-	TGTGCCTGGTTCCCCACCAGGGGGAGCTACTATGGCTACACCTTC	CAWFPTRGSYYGYTF
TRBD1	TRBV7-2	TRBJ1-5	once	TGTGCCAGCAGCGAGGACAGGGTTAGCAATCAGCCCCAGCATTTT	CASSEDRVSNQPQHF
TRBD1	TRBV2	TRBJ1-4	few	TGTGCCAGCAGTAGAGGACAGGCAACTAATGAAAAACTGTTTTTT	CASSRGQATNEKLFF
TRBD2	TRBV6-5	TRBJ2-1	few	TGTGCCAGCAGTTACACAGCGGGGGCCTCCTACAATGAGCAGTTCTTC	CASSYTAGASYNEQFF
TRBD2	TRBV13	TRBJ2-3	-	TGTGCCAGCAGCCTCGGGGGGGCCCCAGATACGCAGTATTTT	CASSLGGAPDTQYF
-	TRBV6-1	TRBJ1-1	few	TGTGCCAGCAGTACGGGGACTGAAGCTTTCTTT	CASSTGTEAFF
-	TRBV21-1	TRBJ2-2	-	TGTGCCAGCAGCAAGTATAAGCGGGGGGGCCGTACCGGGGAGCTGTTTTTT	CASSKYKRGGRTGELFF
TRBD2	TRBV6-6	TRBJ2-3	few	TGTGCCAGCAGTTACTCAACTAGCGGGGGCCCCGATACGCAGTATTTT	CASSYSTSGGPDTQYF
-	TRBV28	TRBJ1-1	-	TGTGCCAGCAGTTTATCCGGGATGAGGACTGAAGCTTTCTTT	CASSLSGMRTEAFF
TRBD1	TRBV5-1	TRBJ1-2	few	TGCGCCAGCAGCTTAGGACAGGGTCGGGTTTATGGCTACACCTTC	CASSLGQGRVYGYTF
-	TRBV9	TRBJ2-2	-	TGTGCCAGCAGCGGGAGGACGAACACCGGGGAGCTGTTTTTT	CASSGRTNTGELFF
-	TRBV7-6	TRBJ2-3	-	TGTGCCAGCAGCGCCGGCCGGGGTACAGATACGCAGTATTTT	CASSAGRGTDTQYF
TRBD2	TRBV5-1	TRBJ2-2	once	TGCGCCAGCAGCCGGGCGGGGGACGCCGGGGAGCTGTTTTTT	CASSRAGDAGELFF
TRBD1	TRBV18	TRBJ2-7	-	TGTGCCAGCTCACCACTTACACCGGGACAGGGTACCTACGAGCAGTACTTC	CASSPLTPGQGTYEQYF
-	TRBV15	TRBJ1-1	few	TGTGCCACCACCGAGGGGGGGGTACCCCTGGAAGCTTTCTTT	CATTEGGVPLEAFF
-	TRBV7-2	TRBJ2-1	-	TGTGCCAGCAGCCGGATATCCGCGGTGCCGTTCTTC	CASSRISAVPFF
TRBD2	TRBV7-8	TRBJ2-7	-	TGTGCCAGCAGCTCCTCGACCGGGGGGTTGGGCGAGCAGTACTTC	CASSSSTGGLGEQYF
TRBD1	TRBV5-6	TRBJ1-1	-	TGTGCCAGCAGCTTGTATGGGGACAGGGGGAACACTGAAGCTTTCTTT	CASSLYGDRGNTEAFF
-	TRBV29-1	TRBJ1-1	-	TGCAGCACATCCTTAGGACAAGCCACTGAAGCTTTCTTT	CSTSLGQATEAFF
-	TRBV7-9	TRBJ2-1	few	TGTGCCAGCAGCTTATTGGCCCAGGGGGGCAATGAGCAGTTCTTC	CASSLLAQGGNEQFF
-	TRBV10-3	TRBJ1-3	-	TGTGCCATCAATGAGGGGGGACAAGGGGTCTCCCACTCTGGAAACACCATATATTTT	CAINEGGQGVSHSGNTIYF
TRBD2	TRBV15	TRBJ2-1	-	TGTGCCACCAGCAGAGGGACTAGCGGGTACAATGAGCAGTTCTTC	CATSRGTSGYNEQFF
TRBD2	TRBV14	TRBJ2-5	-	TGTGCCAGCAGCCAAGATGTGTCTAGCGGGTACCAAGAGACCCAGTACTTC	CASSQDVSSGYQETQYF
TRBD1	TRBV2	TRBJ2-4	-	TGTGCCAGCACCAAAGACAGGGGTTTAGCCAAAAACATTCAGTACTTC	CASTKDRGLAKNIQYF
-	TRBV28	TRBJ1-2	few	TGTGCCAGCAGTTTGTATCGGGGGGCGCACGGCTACACCTTC	CASSLYRGAHGYTF
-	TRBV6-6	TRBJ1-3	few	TGTGCCAGCAGCACCATGGGGACAACCGGAAACACCATATATTTT	CASSTMGTTGNTIYF
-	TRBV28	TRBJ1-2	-	TGTGCCATCCGTCCGGGAGGGTCGTATGGCTACACCTTC	CAIRPGGSYGYTF
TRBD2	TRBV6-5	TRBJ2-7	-	TGTGCCAGCAGTTGGACTAGCGGGACCTATTCCTACGAGCAGTACTTC	CASSWTSGTYSYEQYF
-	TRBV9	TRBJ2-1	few	TGTGCCAGCAGCGTAGCTACGGGTCTGTCCTACAATGAGCAGTTCTTC	CASSVATGLSYNEQFF
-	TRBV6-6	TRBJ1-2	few	TGTGCCAGCAGTTACCTTCAAGGGGAGGGTGGCTACACCTTC	CASSYLQGEGGYTF
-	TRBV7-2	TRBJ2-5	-	TGTGCCAGCAGTTCGTACCAAGAGACCCAGTACTTC	CASSSYQETQYF
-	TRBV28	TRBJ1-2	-	TGTGCCAGCAGGCAGACAGTATCTGGCTACACCTTC	CASRQTVSGYTF
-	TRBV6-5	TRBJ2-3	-	TGTGCCAGCAGTTACTCGGGACATCTCACAGATACGCAGTATTTT	CASSYSGHLTDTQYF